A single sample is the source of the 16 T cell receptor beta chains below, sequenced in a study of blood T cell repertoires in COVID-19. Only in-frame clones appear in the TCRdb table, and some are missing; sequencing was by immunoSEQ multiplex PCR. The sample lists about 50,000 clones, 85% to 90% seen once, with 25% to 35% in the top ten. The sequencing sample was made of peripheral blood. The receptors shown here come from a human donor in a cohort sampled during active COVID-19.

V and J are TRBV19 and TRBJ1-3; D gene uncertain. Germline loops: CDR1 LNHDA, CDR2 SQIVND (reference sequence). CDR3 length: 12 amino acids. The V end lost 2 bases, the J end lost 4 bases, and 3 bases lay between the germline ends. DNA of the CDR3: TGTGCCAGTAGTATACTCGGAAACACCATATATTTT. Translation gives CASSILGNTIYF.

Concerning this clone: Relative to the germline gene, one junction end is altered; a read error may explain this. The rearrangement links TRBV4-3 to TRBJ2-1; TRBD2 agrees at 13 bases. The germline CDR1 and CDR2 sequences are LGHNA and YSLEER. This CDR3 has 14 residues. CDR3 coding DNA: TGCGCCAGCAGCCAATCTCGGACTAGCGGGAGACGGGTCTTC. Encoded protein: CASSQSRTSGRRVF.

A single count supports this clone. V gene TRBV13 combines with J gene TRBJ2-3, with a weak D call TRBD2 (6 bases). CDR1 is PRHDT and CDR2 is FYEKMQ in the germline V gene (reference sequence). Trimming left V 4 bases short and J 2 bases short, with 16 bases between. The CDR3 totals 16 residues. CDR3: CASSSSSVRATDTQYF. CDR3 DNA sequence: TGTGCCAGCAGCTCCTCTAGCGTGAGAGCCACAGATACGCAGTATTTT.

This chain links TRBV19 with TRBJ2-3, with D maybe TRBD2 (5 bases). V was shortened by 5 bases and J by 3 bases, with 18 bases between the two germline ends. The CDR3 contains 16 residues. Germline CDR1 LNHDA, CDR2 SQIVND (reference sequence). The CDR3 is CASSFSGITGTDTQYF. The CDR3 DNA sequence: TGTGCCAGTAGTTTCTCCGGGATTACGGGTACAGATACGCAGTATTTT.

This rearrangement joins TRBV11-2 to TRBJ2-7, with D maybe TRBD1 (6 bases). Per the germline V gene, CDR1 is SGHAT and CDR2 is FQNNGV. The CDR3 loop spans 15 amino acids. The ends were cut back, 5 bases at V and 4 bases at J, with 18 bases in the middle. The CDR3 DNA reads TGTGCCAGCAGCCCTCAACAGGGACCGCGATACGAGCAGTACTTC. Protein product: CASSPQQGPRYEQYF.

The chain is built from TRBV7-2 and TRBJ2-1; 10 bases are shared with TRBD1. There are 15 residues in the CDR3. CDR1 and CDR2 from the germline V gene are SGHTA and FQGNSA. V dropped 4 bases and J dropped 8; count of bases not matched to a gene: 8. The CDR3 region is CASSSKTGGRDEQFF. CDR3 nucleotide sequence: TGTGCCAGCAGCTCCAAGACAGGGGGCAGGGATGAGCAGTTCTTC. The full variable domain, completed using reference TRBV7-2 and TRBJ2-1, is GAGVSQSPSNKVTEKGKDVELRCDPISGHTALYWYRQSLGQGLEFLIYFQGNSAPDKSGLPSDRFSAERTGGSVSTLTIQRTQQEDSAVYLCASSSKTGGRDEQFFGPGTRLTVL.

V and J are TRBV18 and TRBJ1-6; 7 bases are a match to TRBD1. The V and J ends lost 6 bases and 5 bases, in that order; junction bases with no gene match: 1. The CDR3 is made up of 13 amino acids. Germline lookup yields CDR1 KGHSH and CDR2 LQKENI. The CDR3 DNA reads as TGTGCCAGCTCCGGACAGGATAATTCACCCCTCCACTTT. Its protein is CASSGQDNSPLHF. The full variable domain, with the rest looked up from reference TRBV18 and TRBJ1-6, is NAGVMQNPRHLVRRRGQEARLRCSPMKGHSHVYWYRQLPEEGLKFMVYLQKENIIDESGMPKERFSAEFPKEGPSILRIQQVVRGDSAAYFCASSGQDNSPLHFGNGTRLTVT.

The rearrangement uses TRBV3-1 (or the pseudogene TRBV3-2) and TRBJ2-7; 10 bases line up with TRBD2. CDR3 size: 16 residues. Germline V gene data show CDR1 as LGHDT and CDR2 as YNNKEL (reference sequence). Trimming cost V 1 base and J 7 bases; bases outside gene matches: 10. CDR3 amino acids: CASSQASASGGGEQYF. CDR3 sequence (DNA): TGTGCCAGCAGCCAAGCGTCGGCTAGCGGGGGTGGTGAGCAGTACTTC.

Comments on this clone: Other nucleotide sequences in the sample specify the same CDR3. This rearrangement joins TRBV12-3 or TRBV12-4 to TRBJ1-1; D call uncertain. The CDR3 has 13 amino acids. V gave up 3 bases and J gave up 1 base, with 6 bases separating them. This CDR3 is CASSFSGNTEAFF. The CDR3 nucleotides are TGTGCCAGCAGTTTTTCGGGGAACACTGAAGCTTTCTTT.

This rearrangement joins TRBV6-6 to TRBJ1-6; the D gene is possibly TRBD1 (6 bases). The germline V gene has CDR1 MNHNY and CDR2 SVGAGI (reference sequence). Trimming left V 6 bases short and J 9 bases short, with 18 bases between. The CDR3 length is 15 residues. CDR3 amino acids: CASSTRAGAGSPLHF. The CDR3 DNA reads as TGTGCCAGCAGCACTAGGGCAGGGGCAGGTTCACCCCTCCACTTT.

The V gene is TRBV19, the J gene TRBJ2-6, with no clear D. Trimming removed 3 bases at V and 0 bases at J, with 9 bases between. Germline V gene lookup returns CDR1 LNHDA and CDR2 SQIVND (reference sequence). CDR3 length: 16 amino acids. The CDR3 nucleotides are TGTGCCAGTAGTATGACTCGCAGCTCTGGGGCCAACGTCCTGACTTTC. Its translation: CASSMTRSSGANVLTF.

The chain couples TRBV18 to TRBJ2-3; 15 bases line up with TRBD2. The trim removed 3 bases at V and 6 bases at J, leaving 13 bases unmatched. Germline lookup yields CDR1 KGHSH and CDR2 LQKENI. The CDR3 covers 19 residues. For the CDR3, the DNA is TGTGCCAGCTCACCTAGGACTAGCGGGGGGGGTCTCCCCCCGGATACGCAGTATTTT. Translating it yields CASSPRTSGGGLPPDTQYF.

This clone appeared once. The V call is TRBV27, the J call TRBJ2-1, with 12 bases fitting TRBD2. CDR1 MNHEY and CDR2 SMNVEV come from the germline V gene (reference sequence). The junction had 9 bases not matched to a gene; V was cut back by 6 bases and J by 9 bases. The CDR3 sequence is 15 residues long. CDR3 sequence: CASSSGLAGGSEQFF. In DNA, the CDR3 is TGTGCCAGCAGCTCAGGGCTAGCGGGGGGGAGTGAGCAGTTCTTC.

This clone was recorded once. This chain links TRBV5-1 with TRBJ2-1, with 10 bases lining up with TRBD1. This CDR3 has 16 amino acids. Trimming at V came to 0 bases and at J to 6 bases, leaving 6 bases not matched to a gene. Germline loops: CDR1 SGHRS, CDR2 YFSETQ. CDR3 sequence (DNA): TGCGCCAGCAGCTTGGAGACAGGGGGCTTGGGCAATGAGCAGTTCTTC. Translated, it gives CASSLETGGLGNEQFF.

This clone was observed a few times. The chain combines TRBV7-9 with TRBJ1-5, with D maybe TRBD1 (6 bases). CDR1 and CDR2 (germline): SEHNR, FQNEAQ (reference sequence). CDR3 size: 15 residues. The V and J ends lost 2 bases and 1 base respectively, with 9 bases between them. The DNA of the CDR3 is TGTGCCAGCAGCTTAAGTCAGGGGAGCAATCAGCCCCAGCATTTT. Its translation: CASSLSQGSNQPQHF.

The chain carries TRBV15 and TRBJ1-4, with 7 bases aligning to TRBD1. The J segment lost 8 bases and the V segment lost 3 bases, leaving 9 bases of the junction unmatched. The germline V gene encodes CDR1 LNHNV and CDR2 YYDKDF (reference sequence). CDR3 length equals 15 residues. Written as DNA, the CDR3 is TGTGCCACCAGCAGGGGGGGACAGCCCGTGGAAAAACTGTTTTTT. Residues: CATSRGGQPVEKLFF.